The 28 T cell receptor beta chains below were found in one sample sequenced in a study of Ad26.COV2.S vaccination and SARS-CoV-2 variants. Some clones are missing from TCRdb's copy, which holds only in-frame ones; the method was immunoSEQ multiplex PCR. The profile shows some 290,000 clones, over 80% of them singletons. The treatment was: around 19 received Ad26.COV2.S at low or high dose, single or two shots; roughly five received placebo; per-sample allocation not given. Specimens were obtained on day 63 following the first vaccine or placebo injection. The sequencing used peripheral blood, collected in a trial of Ad26.COV2.S vaccine versus placebo. These receptors all stem from a person between 18 and 65 years old who received the Ad26.COV2.S COVID-19 vaccine or a placebo.

The gene calls are TRBV7-9 and TRBJ1-1, with a possible D match to TRBD1 (5 bases). With 4 bases removed from V and 1 base from J, the gap between germline ends came to 13 bases. The germline V gene encodes CDR1 SEHNR and CDR2 FQNEAQ (reference sequence). The CDR3 covers 15 residues. CDR3 in DNA: TGTGCCAGCAGCTCCTGGGAGGGGAAGAACACTGAAGCTTTCTTT. This encodes CASSSWEGKNTEAFF.

V and J are TRBV5-6 and TRBJ1-3, with D uncertain. The V end lost 2 bases, the J end lost 0 bases, and 6 bases lay between the germline ends. The CDR3 has 14 residues. Germline values: CDR1 SGHDT, CDR2 YYEEEE. The CDR3 reads CASSFMASGNTIYF. CDR3 DNA sequence: TGTGCCAGCAGCTTCATGGCCTCTGGAAACACCATATATTTT.

In this sample, this clone turned up once. The chain uses TRBV5-5 and TRBJ2-5, with 16 bases that match TRBD2. CDR1 is SGHKS, CDR2 YYEKEE, per germline (reference sequence). This CDR3 contains 17 residues. V dropped 4 bases and J dropped 4; count of bases not matched to a gene: 7. CDR3 residues: CASSLGTSGGARETQYF. CDR3 coding DNA: TGTGCCAGCAGCCTCGGGACTAGCGGGGGGGCAAGAGAGACCCAGTACTTC.

This clone has just a few counts. CDR3 protein: CASSPITGARVLTEAFF. The CDR3 DNA reads TGTGCCAGCAGTCCAATAACAGGGGCGAGGGTCCTCACTGAAGCTTTCTTT. This chain joins TRBV6-6 and TRBJ1-1, with TRBD1 matching over 7 bases. The CDR3 totals 17 residues. The V gene end was trimmed by 5 bases and the J gene end by 4 bases; junction bases not matched to a gene: 16. Germline V gene lookup returns CDR1 MNHNY and CDR2 SVGAGI (reference sequence).

A single count supports this clone. The chain links TRBV7-9 to TRBJ1-1; 9 bases line up with TRBD1. The ends lost 5 bases at V and 13 bases at J; junction bases unmatched: 17. The CDR3 loop spans 15 amino acids. The germline gives CDR1 SEHNR, CDR2 FQNEAQ (reference sequence). The CDR3 sequence: CASSGPGQGKRGGFF. The CDR3 DNA follows: TGTGCCAGCAGCGGCCCGGGACAGGGAAAACGGGGGGGTTTCTTT.

The chain employs TRBV7-2 and TRBJ2-2; D unresolved. CDR1 is SGHTA, CDR2 FQGNSA, per germline. This CDR3 comprises 16 residues. V dropped 0 bases and J dropped 2 bases, with 10 bases sitting between them. CDR3 protein: CASSLAVSLNTGELFF. The CDR3 DNA follows: TGTGCCAGCAGCTTAGCGGTATCCCTTAACACCGGGGAGCTGTTTTTT.

V is TRBV6-4 and J is TRBJ2-3; 7 positions agree with TRBD1. The germline CDR1 and CDR2 sequences are MRHNA and SNTAGT. CDR3 length: 16 amino acids. The trim removed 2 bases at V and 2 bases at J, leaving 7 bases unmatched. The CDR3 DNA reads as TGTGCCAGCAGTGACACAGGGGTCTCTACCACAGATACGCAGTATTTT. It translates to CASSDTGVSTTDTQYF.

This chain connects TRBV28 to TRBJ2-7; D unclear. The CDR3 sequence is 12 residues long. Germline V gene data show CDR1 as MDHEN and CDR2 as SYDVKM. The V end was cut by 6 bases, the J end by 6 bases, with 12 bases between. Here the CDR3 reads CASREGPREQYF. The CDR3, as DNA: TGTGCCAGCAGGGAAGGCCCCCGCGAGCAGTACTTC.

This chain joins TRBV7-2 and TRBJ1-1; 10 nucleotides agree with TRBD1. Germline CDR1 is SGHTA and CDR2 is FQGNSA. After removal of 3 bases from V and 3 bases from J, the junction contained 7 bases not matched to a gene. The CDR3 contains 16 residues. CDR3 loop: CASSFSSGTGDTEAFF. The CDR3 DNA sequence: TGTGCCAGCAGCTTCTCCTCCGGGACAGGGGACACTGAAGCTTTCTTT.

The rearrangement uses TRBV5-4 and TRBJ2-3, with 7 bases identical to TRBD2. The germline gives CDR1 SGHNT, CDR2 YYREEE (reference sequence). The CDR3 spans 16 residues. Unmatched junction bases numbered 5, after V lost 1 base and J lost 0 bases. The DNA of the CDR3 is TGTGCCAGCAGCTTGAAACGGGAGGCTAGCACAGATACGCAGTATTTT. It yields the protein CASSLKREASTDTQYF.

This clone has just a few counts. The V call is TRBV5-1, the J call TRBJ1-6, with TRBD1 as a possible D gene (6 bases). In germline, CDR1 is SGHRS, CDR2 YFSETQ. This CDR3 is built from 17 residues. V gave up 1 base and J gave up 5 bases, with 16 bases separating them. The CDR3 nucleotides read TGCGCCAGCAGCTTGCTGGAACGGGGGGCAAATAATTCACCCCTCCACTTT. It yields the protein CASSLLERGANNSPLHF.

The rearrangement uses TRBV7-2 and TRBJ1-2, with 7 positions matching TRBD1. CDR1 and CDR2 from the germline V gene are SGHTA and FQGNSA. Trimming took 4 bases from V and 8 from J; bases not matched to a gene: 16. CDR3 length equals 16 residues. The CDR3 region has the DNA TGTGCCAGCAGCTACGAAAGGACAGGCCAACAGGGAGGCTACACCTTC. Protein sequence: CASSYERTGQQGGYTF.

This sequence joins TRBV5-4 and TRBJ1-3; D is perhaps TRBD1 (5 bases). Trimming cost V 2 bases and J 4 bases, with 10 bases left between them. The CDR3 loop spans 14 amino acids. CDR1 and CDR2 from the germline V gene are SGHNT and YYREEE (reference sequence). The CDR3 DNA follows: TGTGCCAGCAGCTTTAAGGGGCTGGGAAACACCATATATTTT. Protein: CASSFKGLGNTIYF.

The chain has TRBV13 and TRBJ1-3; no firm D call. CDR3 size: 13 residues. V shed 7 bases and J shed 0 bases, with 7 bases lying between them. CDR1 and CDR2 from the germline V gene are PRHDT and FYEKMQ (reference sequence). CDR3 nucleotides: TGTGCCAGCACCTCCAGCTCTGGAAACACCATATATTTT. Its protein product is CASTSSSGNTIYF.

This clone was seen only once. The genes are TRBV5-8 and TRBJ2-1, with D tentatively TRBD2 (5 bases). The CDR3 runs 17 residues. The germline V gene has CDR1 SGHTS and CDR2 YDEGEE. Trimming took off 2 bases at V and 0 bases at J, with 15 bases between the two ends. CDR3 in amino acids: CASSFHLSGYSYNEQFF. DNA of the CDR3: TGTGCCAGCAGCTTTCATCTATCGGGATACTCCTACAATGAGCAGTTCTTC. Together with reference TRBV5-8 and TRBJ2-1, the CDR3 gives the full variable domain: EAGVTQSPTHLIKTRGQQATLRCSPISGHTSVYWYQQALGLGLQFLLWYDEGEERNRGNFPPRFSGRQFPNYSSELNVNALELEDSALYLCASSFHLSGYSYNEQFFGPGTRLTVL.

The chain recombines TRBV24-1 with TRBJ2-3; TRBD2 matches 13 bases. The CDR3 consists of 17 residues. The V gene's germline CDR1 is KGHDR and CDR2 SFDVKD. The ends lost 4 bases at V and 2 bases at J; junction bases unmatched: 5. CDR3 residues: CATSDQLAGGPTDTQYF. The DNA for the CDR3 is TGTGCCACCAGTGACCAACTAGCGGGGGGGCCCACAGATACGCAGTATTTT.

V is TRBV28 and J is TRBJ2-2, with no clear D. CDR3 length: 14 residues. V lost 3 bases and J 4 bases, leaving 9 bases between the germline ends. From germline, CDR1 is MDHEN and CDR2 SYDVKM. CDR3 amino acids: CASSFPVTTGELFF. CDR3 sequence (DNA): TGTGCCAGCAGTTTCCCAGTAACCACCGGGGAGCTGTTTTTT.

The chain combines TRBV5-6 with TRBJ1-3; no reliable D call. The CDR3 is 15 amino acids. CDR1 is SGHDT and CDR2 is YYEEEE in the germline V gene. V was clipped by 3 bases and J by 0 bases, with 10 bases between them. The CDR3 nucleotides read TGTGCCAGCAGCTCAGACCCTGTCTCTGGAAACACCATATATTTT. Translated, it gives CASSSDPVSGNTIYF. The complete variable domain, with remaining parts taken from reference TRBV5-6 and TRBJ1-3, reads DAGVTQSPTHLIKTRGQQVTLRCSPKSGHDTVSWYQQALGQGPQFIFQYYEEEERQRGNFPDRFSGHQFPNYSSELNVNALLLGDSALYLCASSSDPVSGNTIYFGEGSWLTVV.

The genes are TRBV4-1 and TRBJ1-2; TRBD1 matches at 8 bases. Germline CDR1 and CDR2: MGHRA and YSYEKL. This CDR3 is 15 amino acids long. V was pared by 1 base and J by 10 bases, with 11 bases of the junction left unmatched. CDR3 region: CASSQAPGQVHVYTF. DNA of the CDR3: TGCGCCAGCAGCCAAGCCCCGGGACAGGTTCACGTCTACACCTTC.

This clone was recorded a few times. The CDR3 loop is CASQNTGELFF. Written as DNA, the CDR3 is TGTGCCAGCCAGAACACCGGGGAGCTGTTTTTT. This rearrangement joins TRBV2 to TRBJ2-2; D unresolved. The V and J ends lost 8 bases and 1 base respectively, with 2 bases between them. Germline V gene lookup returns CDR1 SNHLY and CDR2 FYNNEI. The CDR3 length is 11 residues.

The chain carries TRBV2 and TRBJ1-4; the D is unclear. The germline CDR1 and CDR2 sequences are SNHLY and FYNNEI. CDR3 length: 11 residues. Trimming shortened V by 4 bases and J by 14 bases, and 11 bases separated the two germline ends. CDR3 residues: CASSGEGSLFF. CDR3 DNA sequence: TGTGCCAGCAGTGGGGAGGGTAGCCTGTTTTTT.

The genes are TRBV4-2 and TRBJ2-1; TRBD2 aligns across 11 bases. The CDR3 is made up of 16 amino acids. In germline, CDR1 is LGHNA, CDR2 YNFKEQ. With 2 bases clipped from V and 4 bases from J, the junction kept 4 bases outside the gene matches. The CDR3 DNA sequence: TGTGCCAGCAGCCAACTAGCGGGGGGCGGGTACAATGAGCAGTTCTTC. As protein: CASSQLAGGGYNEQFF.

This rearrangement joins TRBV15 to TRBJ2-7, with 8 bases lining up with TRBD1. The CDR3 is 13 residues long. The V segment lost 7 bases and the J segment 6 bases; nucleotides outside the gene matches: 8. CDR1 is LNHNV, CDR2 YYDKDF, per germline (reference sequence). The DNA for the CDR3 is TGTGCCACCACCAAAGACAGGGGAACCGAGCAGTACTTC. Residues: CATTKDRGTEQYF.

The chain uses TRBV4-2 and TRBJ2-1; 8 nucleotides align to TRBD2. CDR1 is LGHNA, CDR2 YNFKEQ, per germline. The CDR3 runs 15 residues. V lost 6 bases to trimming and J lost 4 bases; unmatched junction nucleotides: 8. This CDR3 is CASSLLAGSYNEQFF. DNA for the CDR3: TGTGCCAGCAGTCTTCTAGCGGGTTCATACAATGAGCAGTTCTTC.

The V gene is TRBV29-1, the J gene TRBJ1-3; no clear D gene. CDR1 SQVTM and CDR2 ANQGSEA come from the germline V gene. This CDR3 is built from 13 residues. The V and J ends lost 3 bases and 1 base respectively, with 7 bases between them. DNA for the CDR3: TGCAGCGTTGATTCGGCGTCTGGAAACACCATATATTTT. The encoded protein is CSVDSASGNTIYF. Using reference TRBV29-1 and TRBJ1-3 for the parts outside the CDR3, the full variable domain is SAVISQKPSRDICQRGTSLTIQCQVDSQVTMMFWYRQQPGQSLTLIATANQGSEATYESGFVIDKFPISRPNLTFSTLTVSNMSPEDSSIYLCSVDSASGNTIYFGEGSWLTVV.

This chain links TRBV7-9 with TRBJ2-1, with a weak D call TRBD2 (6 bases). Trimming left V 1 base short and J 7 bases short, with 17 bases between. The CDR3 is made up of 16 amino acids. Germline V gene lookup returns CDR1 SEHNR and CDR2 FQNEAQ (reference sequence). The CDR3 here is CASSLVSGGPGNEQFF. CDR3 sequence (DNA): TGTGCCAGCAGCTTAGTCTCCGGGGGTCCGGGGAATGAGCAGTTCTTC.

As to this clone: Other DNA variants within this sample encode the same CDR3. This CDR3 is CASSPQANTEAFF. The CDR3 DNA sequence: TGTGCCAGCTCACCACAGGCGAACACTGAAGCTTTCTTT. The rearrangement uses TRBV18 and TRBJ1-1; D is unresolved. CDR1 KGHSH and CDR2 LQKENI come from the germline V gene. Trimming pared 1 base from V and 1 base from J, leaving 4 bases between. The CDR3 extends over 13 amino acids.

This clone came up once. The chain uses TRBV7-9 and TRBJ2-5; D is perhaps TRBD1 (6 bases). The CDR3 has 14 residues. Germline CDR1 reads SEHNR; CDR2 reads FQNEAQ (reference sequence). V lost 6 bases and J 4 bases, leaving 15 bases between the germline ends. The CDR3 sequence: CASSFTGSGETQYF. CDR3 bases: TGTGCCAGCAGTTTTACAGGGTCCGGAGAGACCCAGTACTTC.